This T cell receptor (beta chain) came from a study of regulatory T cells in long-lasting Graves disease. General study results and limits: Lower TCR diversity was seen in persistent Graves' patients than in newly diagnosed ones.

This clonotype was picked up a small number of times. Antigen specificity is unknown. CDR3 regions were amplified by Arm-PCR using iRepertoire HTBI primers to build TCR beta libraries. MiXCR was run by TCRdb on the multiplex PCR reads, yielding one entry per CDR3 protein. The sample lists over 450,000 distinct CDR3 sequences, 20% to 25% occurring once. Time point meaning: persistent/refractory GD, antithyroid drugs over 5 years with positive TRAb. Extracted PBMC RNA gave rise to the TCR library. The EDTA tubes were filled with 8 to 9.5 milliliters of drawn peripheral blood. This clonotype originated in a female donor with Graves disease. The input for sequencing was peripheral blood mononuclear cells (PBMCs), taken when the disease was refractory, from a patient treated with antithyroid drugs.

The CDR3 sequence: CASSQQTGYNTEAFF. For the CDR3, the DNA is TGCGCCAGCAGCCAACAGACGGGATACAACACTGAAGCTTTCTTT. The J gene is TRBJ1-1, the V gene TRBV4-1; D gene unclear. V was cut by 2 bases and J by 2 bases, with 12 bases left in between. The CDR3 is 15 residues long. Germline values: CDR1 MGHRA, CDR2 YSYEKL.